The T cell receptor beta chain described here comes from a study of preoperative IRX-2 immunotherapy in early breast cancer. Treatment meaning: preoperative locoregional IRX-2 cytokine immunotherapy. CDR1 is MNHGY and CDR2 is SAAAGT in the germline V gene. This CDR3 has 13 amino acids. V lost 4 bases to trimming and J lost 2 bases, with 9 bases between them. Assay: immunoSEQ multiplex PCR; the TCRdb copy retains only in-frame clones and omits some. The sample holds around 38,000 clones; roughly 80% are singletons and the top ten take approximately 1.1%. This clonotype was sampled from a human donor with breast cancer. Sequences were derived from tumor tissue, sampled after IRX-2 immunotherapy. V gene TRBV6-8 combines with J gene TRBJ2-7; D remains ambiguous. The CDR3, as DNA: TGTGCCAGCAGTTCCTCGCTCCCCTACGAGCAGTACTTC. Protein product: CASSSSLPYEQYF.